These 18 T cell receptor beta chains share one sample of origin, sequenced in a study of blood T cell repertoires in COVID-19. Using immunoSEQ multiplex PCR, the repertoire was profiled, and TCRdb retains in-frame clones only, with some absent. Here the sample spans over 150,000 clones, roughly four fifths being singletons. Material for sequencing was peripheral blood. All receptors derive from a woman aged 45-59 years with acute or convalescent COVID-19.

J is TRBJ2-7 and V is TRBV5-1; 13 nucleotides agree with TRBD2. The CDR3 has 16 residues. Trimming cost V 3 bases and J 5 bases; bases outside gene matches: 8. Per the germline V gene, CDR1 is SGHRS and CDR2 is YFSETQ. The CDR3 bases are TGCGCCAGCAGCTGGACTAGCGGGAGTTCGGCCAACGAGCAGTACTTC. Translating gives CASSWTSGSSANEQYF. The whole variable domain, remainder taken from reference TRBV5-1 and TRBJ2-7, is KAGVTQTPRYLIKTRGQQVTLSCSPISGHRSVSWYQQTPGQGLQFLFEYFSETQRNKGNFPGRFSGRQFSNSRSEMNVSTLELGDSALYLCASSWTSGSSANEQYFGPGTRLTVT.

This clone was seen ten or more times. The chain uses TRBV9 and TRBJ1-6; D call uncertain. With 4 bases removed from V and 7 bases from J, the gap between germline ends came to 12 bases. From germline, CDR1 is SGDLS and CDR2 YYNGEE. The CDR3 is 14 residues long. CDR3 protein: CASSSRAENSPLHF. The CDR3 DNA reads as TGTGCCAGCAGCAGCCGTGCGGAAAATTCACCCCTCCACTTT.

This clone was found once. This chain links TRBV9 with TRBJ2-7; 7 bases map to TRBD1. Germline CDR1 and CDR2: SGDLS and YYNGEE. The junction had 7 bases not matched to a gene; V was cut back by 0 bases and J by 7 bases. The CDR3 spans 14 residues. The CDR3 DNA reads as TGTGCCAGCAGCGTAGTCGAGGGGGCAGGGGAGCAGTACTTC. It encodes CASSVVEGAGEQYF.

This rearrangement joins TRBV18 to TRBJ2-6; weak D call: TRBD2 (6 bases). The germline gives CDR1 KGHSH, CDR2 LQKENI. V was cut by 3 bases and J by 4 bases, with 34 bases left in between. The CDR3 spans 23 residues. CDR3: CASSPYSITLGEASSAGANVLTF. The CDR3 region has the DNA TGTGCCAGCTCACCGTATAGTATAACCTTAGGGGAGGCCTCTTCTGCCGGGGCCAACGTCCTGACTTTC.

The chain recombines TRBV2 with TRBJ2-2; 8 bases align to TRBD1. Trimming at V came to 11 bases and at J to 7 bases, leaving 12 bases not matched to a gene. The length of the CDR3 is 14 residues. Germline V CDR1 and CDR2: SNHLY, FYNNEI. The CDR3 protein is CASDGQGAVGELFF. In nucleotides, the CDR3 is TGTGCCTCTGACGGGCAGGGGGCGGTCGGGGAGCTGTTTTTT.

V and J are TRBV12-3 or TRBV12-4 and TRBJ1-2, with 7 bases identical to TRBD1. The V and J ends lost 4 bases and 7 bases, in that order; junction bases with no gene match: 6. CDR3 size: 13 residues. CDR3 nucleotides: TGTGCCAGCAGTTCCGCCGACAGGGCTGGCTACACCTTC. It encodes CASSSADRAGYTF.

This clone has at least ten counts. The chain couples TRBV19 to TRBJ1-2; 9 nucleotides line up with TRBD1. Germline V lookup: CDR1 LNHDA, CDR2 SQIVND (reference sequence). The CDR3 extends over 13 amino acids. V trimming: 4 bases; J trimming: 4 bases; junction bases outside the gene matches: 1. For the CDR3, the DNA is TGTGCCAGTAGTAAGACAGGGGGCTATGGCTACACCTTC. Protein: CASSKTGGYGYTF.

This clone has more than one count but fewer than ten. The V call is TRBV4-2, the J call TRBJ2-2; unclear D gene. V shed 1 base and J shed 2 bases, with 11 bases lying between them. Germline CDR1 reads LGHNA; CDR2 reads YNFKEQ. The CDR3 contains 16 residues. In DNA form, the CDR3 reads TGTGCCAGCAGCCAAGTACGAGGTTTTAACACCGGGGAGCTGTTTTTT. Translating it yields CASSQVRGFNTGELFF.

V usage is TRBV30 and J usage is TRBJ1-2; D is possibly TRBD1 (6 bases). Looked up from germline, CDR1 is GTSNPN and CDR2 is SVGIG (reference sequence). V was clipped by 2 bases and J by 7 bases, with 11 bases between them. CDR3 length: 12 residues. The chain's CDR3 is CAWSPGQRGYTF. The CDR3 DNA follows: TGTGCCTGGAGTCCCGGACAGCGTGGCTACACCTTC.

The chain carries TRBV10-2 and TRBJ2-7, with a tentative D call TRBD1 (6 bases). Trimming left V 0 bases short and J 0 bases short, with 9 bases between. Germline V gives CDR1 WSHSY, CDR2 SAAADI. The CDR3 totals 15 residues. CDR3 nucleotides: TGCGCCAGCAGTGAGTCGGGGGCGAGCTCCTACGAGCAGTACTTC. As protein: CASSESGASSYEQYF.

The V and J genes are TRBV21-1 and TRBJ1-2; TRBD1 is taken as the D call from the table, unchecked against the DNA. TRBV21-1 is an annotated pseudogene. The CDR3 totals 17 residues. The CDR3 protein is CASSKGEETGVSGGYTF. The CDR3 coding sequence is TGTGCCAGCAGCAAAGGGGAGGAGACAGGGGTCTCTGGGGGCTACACCTTC.

In DNA, the CDR3 is TGTGCCAGTAGTCCCCGGACAGGGGGAAGAACTGAAGCTTTCTTT. It specifies CASSPRTGGRTEAFF. The genes are TRBV19 and TRBJ1-1; 10 bases are shared with TRBD1. This CDR3 is 15 amino acids long. Germline V gives CDR1 LNHDA, CDR2 SQIVND (reference sequence). J gave up 5 bases and V 5 bases, and 8 bases lay outside the gene matches.

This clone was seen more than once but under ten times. DNA of the CDR3: TGTGCCAGCAGTCTGGGAGTTAGGAACACTGAAGCTTTCTTT. Protein sequence: CASSLGVRNTEAFF. The chain is built from TRBV6-5 and TRBJ1-1; D is uncertain. V lost 5 bases to trimming and J lost 1 base, with 11 bases between them. This CDR3 has 14 residues. The germline CDR1 and CDR2 sequences are MNHEY and SVGAGI.

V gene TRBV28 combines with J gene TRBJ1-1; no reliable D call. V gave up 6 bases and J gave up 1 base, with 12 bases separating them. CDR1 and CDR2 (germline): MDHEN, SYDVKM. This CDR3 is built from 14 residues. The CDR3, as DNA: TGTGCCAGCAGGGGAGGGAAAGGGAACACTGAAGCTTTCTTT. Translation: CASRGGKGNTEAFF.

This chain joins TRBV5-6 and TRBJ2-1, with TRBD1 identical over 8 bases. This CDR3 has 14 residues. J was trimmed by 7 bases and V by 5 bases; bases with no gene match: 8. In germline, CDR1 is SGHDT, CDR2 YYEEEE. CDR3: CASRAGTGLNEQFF. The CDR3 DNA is TGTGCCAGCAGGGCCGGGACAGGCTTGAATGAGCAGTTCTTC.

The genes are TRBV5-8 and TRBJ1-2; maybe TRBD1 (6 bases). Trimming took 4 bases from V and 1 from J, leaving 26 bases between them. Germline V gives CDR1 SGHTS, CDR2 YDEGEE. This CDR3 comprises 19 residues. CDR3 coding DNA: TGTGCCAGCAGCGGGGCTCAGGGGTACTGGCGCCCAATTAACTATGGCTACACCTTC. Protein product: CASSGAQGYWRPINYGYTF.

The CDR3 nucleotides are TGTGCCAGCAGTTATCGGCAGGGGCCCTACGAGCAGTACTTC. Translating it yields CASSYRQGPYEQYF. The chain combines TRBV6-6 with TRBJ2-7, with TRBD1 as a possible D gene (6 bases). The CDR3 covers 14 residues. Germline CDR1 reads MNHNY; CDR2 reads SVGAGI (reference sequence). V lost 3 bases, J lost 2 bases, and 11 bases lay in between.

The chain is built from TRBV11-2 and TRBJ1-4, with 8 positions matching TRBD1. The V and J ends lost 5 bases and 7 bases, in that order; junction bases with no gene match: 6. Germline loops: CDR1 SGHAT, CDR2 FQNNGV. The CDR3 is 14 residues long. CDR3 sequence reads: CASSTTGVGEKLFF. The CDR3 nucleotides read TGTGCCAGCAGCACGACAGGGGTGGGTGAAAAACTGTTTTTT.